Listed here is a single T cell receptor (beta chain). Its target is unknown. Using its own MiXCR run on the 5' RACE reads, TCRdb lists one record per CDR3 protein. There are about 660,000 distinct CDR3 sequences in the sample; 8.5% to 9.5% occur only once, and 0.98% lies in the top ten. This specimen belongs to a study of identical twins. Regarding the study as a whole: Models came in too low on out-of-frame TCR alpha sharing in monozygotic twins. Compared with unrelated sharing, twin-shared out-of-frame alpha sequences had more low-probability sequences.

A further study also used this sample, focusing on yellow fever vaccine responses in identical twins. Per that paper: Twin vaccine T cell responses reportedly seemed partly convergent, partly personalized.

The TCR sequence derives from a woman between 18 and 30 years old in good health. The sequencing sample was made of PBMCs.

CDR3 region: CASSSRGQGKSYEQYF. Written as DNA, the CDR3 is TGTGCCAGCAGCTCGCGTGGACAGGGCAAATCCTACGAGCAGTACTTC. J is TRBJ2-7 and V is TRBV5-5; 8 bases are a match to TRBD1. J lost 1 base, V lost 3 bases, and 9 bases had no gene match. Germline loops: CDR1 SGHKS, CDR2 YYEKEE (reference sequence). The CDR3 extends over 16 amino acids.